The sequence of this T cell receptor beta chain was determined in a study of T-cell reconstitution after alpha-beta-depleted transplantation in children (dated by TCRdb to about 2016). With respect to the entire study: Using TCR repertoire profiling, the study quantitatively followed how T-cell immune reconstitution unfolded in children after TCRalphabeta/CD19-depleted allogeneic hematopoietic cell transplantation.

About this clonotype itself: No cognate antigen has been identified for it. Base qualities are missing; no much larger clone stands one base away.

General study outcomes and caveats: The high TCRbeta diversity at day 60 in some patients was ascribed to recipient T cells and intrathymic progenitors that had survived conditioning. The frequencies of hyperexpanded clones fell over the following months, and after one year, T-cell counts and TCRbeta diversity were mostly attributed to newly produced T cells. The apparently early recovery of alphabetaT-cell counts about two months after transplant reportedly depended on only several hundred rapidly expanded clones that came from non-depleted graft cells.

The library was built by means of PCR. TCRdb shows the sequencer as Illumina HiSeq 2500. To normalize quantification of the TCRbeta repertoire, the TCR libraries were built with molecular barcoding that relied on unique molecular identifiers. Through fastp at Q25 and MiXCR, TCRdb rebuilt clones from the public reads, retaining in-frame beta chains. Each CDR3 protein appears once, grouped with its most common genes and DNA. Present in this sample are 350,000 to 500,000 distinct CDR3 sequences, around two fifths of which were seen just once. Under 35% of the sample lies in the top ten. According to the study, the label for this sample's treatment or condition signals: allogeneic hematopoietic cell transplantation with graft depleted of TCRalphabeta T cells and CD19 B cells. Transplant recipients were children who received TCRalphabeta/CD19-depleted allogeneic hematopoietic cell grafts. The germline ends are 3 bases apart after V is trimmed by 0 bases and J by 9 bases. The germline V gene (reference sequence) provides CDR1 SEHNR and CDR2 FQNEAQ. From the cysteine up to the phenylalanine, the CDR3 has a length of 11 residues. Just the 33-base CDR3 DNA is kept, in frame starting at base 1.

Sequencing used PBMCs, obtained before TCRalphabeta/CD19-depleted stem cell transplant. The clonotype originates from a girl aged 2-10 years with aplastic anemia, due to receive a stem cell transplant. This receptor chain uses TRBV7-9 and TRBJ2-1, with an unclear D gene assignment. The DNA reads as follows: TGTGCCAGCAGCTTAGCGATTGAGCAGTTCTTC. Its protein reads: CASSLAIEQFF. Supplemented by the reference TRBV7-9 and TRBJ2-1 proteins around the CDR3, the complete variable domain is DTGVSQNPRHKITKRGQNVTFRCDPISEHNRLYWYRQTLGQGPEFLTYFQNEAQLEKSRLLSDRFSAERPKGSFSTLEIQRTEQGDSAMYLCASSLAIEQFFGPGTRLTVL.